These 20 T cell receptor beta chains originate from one sample sequenced in a study of T-cell reconstitution after alpha-beta-depleted transplantation in children. General observations from the study: One year post-transplant, T-cell counts and diversity were largely derived from T cells produced anew.

Their cognate antigens are unknown. Preparation of the TCRbeta library was carried out with unique molecular identifiers. TCRdb redid the calling of the PCR reads with MiXCR, one entry per CDR3 protein. This sample carries about 300,000 distinct CDR3 sequences, 6% to 10% of them seen once, and the ten largest clones take approximately 8.6%. The source material was peripheral blood, sampled 360 days after TCRalphabeta/CD19-depleted stem cell transplant. These receptors all come from a female patient aged 2-9 years who had a stem cell transplant for Fanconi anemia, so the T cells may come from the graft donor.

The gene calls are TRBV28 and TRBJ1-2, with TRBD1 identical over 12 bases. Germline-derived CDR1 and CDR2 are MDHEN and SYDVKM. J was trimmed by 3 bases and V by 6 bases; bases with no gene match: 5. The CDR3 consists of 15 residues. The CDR3 nucleotides are TGTGCCAGCAGCCGGGACAGGGGGCGAGACTATGGCTACACCTTC. It specifies CASSRDRGRDYGYTF.

This clonotype occurred many times. The chain employs TRBV5-1 and TRBJ1-1; TRBD1 is a possible D gene (5 bases). Germline CDR1 reads SGHRS; CDR2 reads YFSETQ. The CDR3 extends over 14 amino acids. V lost 1 base and J 10 bases, leaving 17 bases between the germline ends. This CDR3 reads CASSLRELRERAFF. Written as DNA, the CDR3 is TGCGCCAGCAGCTTGAGAGAGCTCAGGGAACGAGCTTTCTTT.

This clonotype was seen ten or more times. The CDR3 bases are TGTGCCAGCAGCTTAGACGGCAGGGAGCAGCCCCAGCATTTT. It yields the protein CASSLDGREQPQHF. The chain is built from TRBV7-8 and TRBJ1-5; D might be TRBD1 (5 bases). This CDR3 has 14 amino acids. V lost 1 base and J 7 bases, leaving 11 bases between the germline ends. Germline-derived CDR1 and CDR2 are SGHVS and FQNEAQ.

The V call is TRBV11-1, the J call TRBJ1-2, with 8 bases matching TRBD1. In germline, CDR1 is SGHAT, CDR2 FQDESV (reference sequence). The CDR3 length is 18 residues. V shed 1 base and J 0 bases; nucleotides not matched to a gene: 10. The CDR3 region has the DNA TGTGCCAGCAGCTTAGGGAGCGGACAGGGTCGCGCTAACTATGGCTACACCTTC. This encodes CASSLGSGQGRANYGYTF.

This clonotype has at least ten counts. The chain carries TRBV6-1 and TRBJ2-7; 7 nucleotides line up with TRBD1. Germline CDR1 MNHNS, CDR2 SASEGT. The CDR3 totals 14 residues. The trim removed 5 bases at V and 2 bases at J, leaving 6 bases unmatched. Written as DNA, the CDR3 is TGTGCCAGCAGTCGACAGGGTCAAGCCTACGAGCAGTACTTC. Translating gives CASSRQGQAYEQYF.

The chain links TRBV30 to TRBJ1-4, with 7 bases fitting TRBD1. This CDR3 is built from 13 residues. The germline gives CDR1 GTSNPN, CDR2 SVGIG (reference sequence). The trim removed 4 bases at V and 7 bases at J, leaving 6 bases unmatched. The CDR3 is CAWTGTVREKLFF. CDR3 in DNA: TGTGCCTGGACCGGGACAGTTCGTGAAAAACTGTTTTTT. The full variable domain, completed using reference TRBV30 and TRBJ1-4, is SQTIHQWPATLVQPVGSPLSLECTVEGTSNPNLYWYRQAAGRGLQLLFYSVGIGQISSEVPQNLSASRPQDRQFILSSKKLLLSDSGFYLCAWTGTVREKLFFGSGTQLSVL.

This clonotype occurred many times. The CDR3 loop reads CASSLVGNSNQPQHF. The CDR3 nucleotides are TGTGCCAGCAGTTTGGTAGGTAATAGCAATCAGCCCCAGCATTTT. This chain uses TRBV12-3 or TRBV12-4 with TRBJ1-5; D is unresolved. The CDR3 is made up of 15 amino acids. With 3 bases removed from V and 0 bases from J, the gap between germline ends came to 9 bases.

The table lists this clonotype with many counts. The chain employs TRBV7-9 and TRBJ2-7; D is uncertain. The CDR3 is 13 residues long. Between the trimmed V and J ends, which lost 5 bases and 9 bases, there was a span of 17 bases. Germline loops: CDR1 SEHNR, CDR2 FQNEAQ (reference sequence). CDR3 region: CASSPGPSARQYF. CDR3 DNA sequence: TGTGCCAGCAGCCCCGGACCTTCGGCGAGGCAGTACTTC.

In its sample, this clonotype was seen a few times. The rearrangement joins TRBV4-3 to TRBJ1-1; D gene ambiguous. Looked up from germline, CDR1 is LGHNA and CDR2 is YSLEER. The CDR3 is 17 amino acids. V dropped 0 bases and J dropped 0 bases, with 14 bases sitting between them. CDR3 coding DNA: TGCGCCAGCAGCCAAGAGGGTGGTTCGGTCCTGAACACTGAAGCTTTCTTT. It encodes CASSQEGGSVLNTEAFF.

In this sample, this clonotype turned up a few times. The chain joins TRBV6-1 to TRBJ2-7; D gene uncertain. Trimming shortened V by 7 bases and J by 1 base, and 11 bases separated the two germline ends. The CDR3 consists of 13 residues. CDR1 is MNHNS and CDR2 is SASEGT in the germline V gene. CDR3 region: CASNSPMSYEQYF. DNA of the CDR3: TGTGCCAGCAACTCGCCGATGTCCTACGAGCAGTACTTC.

This clonotype has a count of ten or more. The V call is TRBV12-3 or TRBV12-4, the J call TRBJ1-1; D is unresolved. This CDR3 is 12 amino acids long. Trimming shortened V by 0 bases and J by 8 bases, and 7 bases separated the two germline ends. The CDR3 region has the DNA TGTGCCAGCAGTTTAGCGTTAATCGAAGCTTTCTTT. This encodes CASSLALIEAFF.

This clonotype was detected ten times or more. The chain employs TRBV7-3 and TRBJ2-1, with TRBD2 matching over 9 bases. This CDR3 has 18 amino acids. Trimming took 0 bases from V and 0 from J; bases not matched to a gene: 6. CDR1 is SGHTA and CDR2 is FQGTGA in the germline V gene. CDR3 protein: CASSLTSRGRASYNEQFF. The CDR3 coding sequence is TGTGCCAGCAGCTTAACTTCTCGCGGGAGGGCCTCCTACAATGAGCAGTTCTTC.

Note on this clonotype: This may come from a read error, since a much larger clone is one base off. The final CDR3 position lacks the conserved phenylalanine or tryptophan, pointing to a likely read error. CDR3 region: CASSAGWMNTEAFI. CDR3 DNA sequence: TGTGCCAGCAGCGCCGGGTGGATGAACACTGAAGCTTTCATT. This sequence joins TRBV9 and TRBJ1-1; no firm D call. V lost 3 bases and J lost 0, with 9 bases in between. The CDR3 is 14 residues long. Germline CDR1 SGDLS, CDR2 YYNGEE.

This clonotype occurred a few times. At one of its ends the junction is not consistent with the germline gene, which may arise from a read error. This sequence joins TRBV7-7 and TRBJ2-5, with a weak D call TRBD2 (5 bases). CDR1 and CDR2 from the germline V gene are SSHAT and FNYEAQ (reference sequence). This CDR3 spans 14 amino acids. CDR3 sequence reads: CASSLDRAAETQYF. The DNA for the CDR3 is TGTGCTAGCAGCTTAGATAGAGCGGCGGAGACCCAGTACTTC.

This clonotype was counted at least ten times. The V gene is TRBV3-1, the J gene TRBJ2-1, with a tentative D call TRBD1 (6 bases). The CDR3 is 15 amino acids. In germline, CDR1 is LGHDT, CDR2 YNNKEL (reference sequence). Trimming pared 5 bases from V and 8 bases from J, leaving 19 bases between. The chain's CDR3 is CASSTRPGAVYEQFF. The CDR3 DNA reads TGTGCCAGCAGCACAAGACCAGGGGCAGTATATGAGCAGTTCTTC.

This clonotype was observed many times. The gene calls are TRBV6-5 and TRBJ2-3; D remains ambiguous. Germline V lookup: CDR1 MNHEY, CDR2 SVGAGI. This CDR3 has 14 amino acids. V lost 4 bases to trimming and J lost 2 bases, with 10 bases between them. The CDR3 nucleotides read TGTGCCAGCAGTTTATCCCCGGTCACAGATACGCAGTATTTT. This sequence encodes CASSLSPVTDTQYF.

The sample holds many counts of this clonotype. This rearrangement joins TRBV12-3 or TRBV12-4 to TRBJ2-7; 7 bases fit TRBD2. V lost 6 bases to trimming and J lost 3 bases; unmatched junction nucleotides: 5. The CDR3 contains 13 residues. The CDR3 is CASSKGGFYEQYV. CDR3 sequence (DNA): TGTGCCAGCAGCAAGGGAGGGTTCTACGAGCAGTACGTC.

This clonotype has at least ten counts. The chain employs TRBV28 and TRBJ2-2, with D tentatively TRBD1 (6 bases). V was cut by 5 bases and J by 0 bases, with 7 bases left in between. The CDR3 length is 14 residues. The V gene's germline CDR1 is MDHEN and CDR2 SYDVKM. This CDR3 is CASSRTANTGELFF. CDR3 DNA: TGTGCCAGCAGTCGGACAGCGAACACCGGGGAGCTGTTTTTT.

This clonotype was counted ten times or more. As DNA, the CDR3 is TGCAGTGCTAGAGGCCCGACAGGGGGCATCCACAATGAGCAGTTCTTC. Its protein product is CSARGPTGGIHNEQFF. The chain combines TRBV20-1 with TRBJ2-1; TRBD1 agrees at 10 bases. Germline lookup yields CDR1 DFQATT and CDR2 SNEGSKA (reference sequence). V lost 1 base to trimming and J lost 5 bases; unmatched junction nucleotides: 8. CDR3 length equals 16 residues.

This clonotype was seen repeatedly, ten times or more. The gene calls are TRBV20-1 and TRBJ2-5, with D possibly TRBD2 on 6 matching bases. The CDR3 extends over 12 amino acids. V was cut by 6 bases and J by 1 base, with 9 bases left in between. Germline V gives CDR1 DFQATT, CDR2 SNEGSKA (reference sequence). CDR3 in amino acids: CSAERVQETQYF. CDR3 nucleotides: TGCAGTGCCGAGCGGGTCCAAGAGACCCAGTACTTC.